One TCR beta chain is described in this entry. This sample was included in a study of shared clonotypes between healthy human individuals. The CDR3 sequence is 13 residues long. The V end lost 0 bases, the J end lost 9 bases, and 12 bases lay between the germline ends. Germline CDR1 SQVTM, CDR2 ANQGSEA. TCRdb's table, derived via immunoSEQ multiplex PCR, lists solely in-frame clones and lacks some. The repertoire holds approximately 620,000 clones, with 97% as singletons. The clonotype comes from a woman in her 30s in good health. The chain employs TRBV29-1 and TRBJ2-1; D call uncertain. What was sequenced was naive CD4+ T cells sorted from blood. Described subset: CD45RA+ positively selected. This CDR3 reads CSVEERSAVEQFF. DNA for the CDR3: TGCAGCGTTGAAGAACGTTCAGCAGTTGAGCAGTTCTTC.